These 24 T cell receptor beta chains came from one sample sequenced in a study of T cell responses to AZD1222 COVID-19 vaccine. The table came from immunoSEQ multiplex PCR; TCRdb's copy has only in-frame clones and leaves some out. The sample consists of roughly 120,000 clones, roughly 87% of them appearing once. The sample here was peripheral blood, taken on day 0 of MenACWY control vaccination. Every receptor here comes from an adult in good health.

The genes are TRBV2 and TRBJ2-7; 13 nucleotides align to TRBD2. J was trimmed by 0 bases and V by 5 bases; bases with no gene match: 10. Germline V gene lookup returns CDR1 SNHLY and CDR2 FYNNEI. CDR3 length: 18 residues. The CDR3 reads CASSRTSGSWGPSYEQYF. The CDR3 coding sequence is TGTGCCAGCAGTCGGACTAGCGGGAGTTGGGGCCCCTCCTACGAGCAGTACTTC.

The chain carries TRBV7-3 and TRBJ2-5, with 9 bases that match TRBD2. The germline V gene encodes CDR1 SGHTA and CDR2 FQGTGA. V lost 5 bases, J lost 3 bases, and 13 bases stayed unmatched. The CDR3 is 17 residues long. CDR3 protein: CASSILAGVLPEETQYF. CDR3 in DNA: TGTGCCAGCAGCATATTAGCGGGGGTTCTTCCAGAAGAGACCCAGTACTTC.

The chain joins TRBV19 to TRBJ1-5; no clear D. The CDR3 sequence is 10 residues long. CDR1 and CDR2 (germline): LNHDA, SQIVND (reference sequence). The CDR3 region has the DNA TGTGCATCTGGGAATCAGCCCCAGCATTTT. Amino acids: CASGNQPQHF.

The chain combines TRBV6-5 with TRBJ2-7, with D maybe TRBD2 (6 bases). Germline CDR1 is MNHEY and CDR2 is SVGAGI. This CDR3 spans 15 amino acids. Trimming removed 0 bases from V and 2 bases from J, with 11 bases in between. CDR3 DNA sequence: TGTGCCAGCAGTTACTCCGGGACTGCTACCTACGAGCAGTACTTC. It specifies CASSYSGTATYEQYF.

The chain employs TRBV5-1 and TRBJ1-3, with no clear D. Trimming removed 0 bases from V and 1 base from J, with 14 bases in between. The CDR3 loop spans 17 amino acids. Germline loops: CDR1 SGHRS, CDR2 YFSETQ. CDR3: CASSLGHGPKSGNTIYF. The DNA for the CDR3 is TGCGCCAGCAGCTTGGGTCACGGACCGAAGTCTGGAAACACCATATATTTT.

The V and J genes are TRBV24-1 and TRBJ2-2, with 8 nucleotides matching TRBD1. V was clipped by 3 bases and J by 0 bases; unmatched bases: 2. The CDR3 has 16 amino acids. Germline V lookup: CDR1 KGHDR, CDR2 SFDVKD. This CDR3 reads CATSDPGGANTGELFF. CDR3 nucleotides: TGTGCCACCAGTGATCCAGGGGGCGCGAACACCGGGGAGCTGTTTTTT.

The genes are TRBV7-9 and TRBJ1-5, with D perhaps TRBD1 (6 bases). CDR3 size: 15 residues. Trimming took off 1 base at V and 7 bases at J, with 14 bases between the two ends. CDR1 SEHNR and CDR2 FQNEAQ come from the germline V gene (reference sequence). The CDR3 bases are TGTGCCAGCAGCTTAGATCCGGGGGCAGGCCAGCCCCAGCATTTT. Protein product: CASSLDPGAGQPQHF.

This clone was recorded once. The CDR3 loop is CASKGISNYGYTF. Here the CDR3 DNA reads TGTGCCAGTAAGGGGATCTCGAACTATGGCTACACCTTC. This rearrangement joins TRBV19 to TRBJ1-2, with D possibly being TRBD1 (5 bases). The CDR3 length is 13 residues. From germline, CDR1 is LNHDA and CDR2 SQIVND (reference sequence). V was cut by 7 bases and J by 2 bases, with 11 bases left in between.

This clone was counted once. The chain links TRBV19 to TRBJ2-7, with a weak D call TRBD1 (6 bases). V was pared by 9 bases and J by 3 bases, with 15 bases between. This CDR3 spans 13 amino acids. Germline V gene lookup returns CDR1 LNHDA and CDR2 SQIVND (reference sequence). The CDR3, as DNA: TGTGCCAGCCGACAGGCTGGAGGCTACGAGCAGTACTTC. It codes for CASRQAGGYEQYF.

The V gene is TRBV3-1 (or the pseudogene TRBV3-2), the J gene TRBJ1-4, with D uncertain. This CDR3 is built from 12 residues. CDR1 and CDR2 from the germline V gene are LGHDT and YNNKEL (reference sequence). Trimming removed 2 bases at V and 10 bases at J, with 8 bases between. The CDR3 sequence is CASSQWLGKLFF. In nucleotides, the CDR3 is TGTGCCAGCAGCCAATGGCTCGGAAAACTGTTTTTT.

V is TRBV6-2 or TRBV6-3 and J is TRBJ1-3; possible D gene TRBD1, 5 bases. The CDR3 sequence is 14 residues long. Looked up from germline, CDR1 is MNHEY and CDR2 is SVGEGT. The V and J ends lost 2 bases and 4 bases respectively, with 9 bases between them. The CDR3 sequence: CASSYRGFGNTIYF. In nucleotides, the CDR3 is TGTGCCAGCAGTTACCGGGGCTTCGGAAACACCATATATTTT.

The chain links TRBV30 to TRBJ2-2, with D unclear. V lost 0 bases, J lost 6 bases, and 8 bases lay in between. This CDR3 contains 13 residues. Germline loops: CDR1 GTSNPN, CDR2 SVGIG (reference sequence). CDR3 DNA sequence: TGTGCCTGGAGTGTAACCGATCCCGGGGAGCTGTTTTTT. Its translation: CAWSVTDPGELFF.

The V call is TRBV7-9, the J call TRBJ2-3, with 10 positions matching TRBD1. The J segment lost 3 bases and the V segment lost 3 bases, leaving 3 bases of the junction unmatched. The length of the CDR3 is 15 residues. The germline V gene has CDR1 SEHNR and CDR2 FQNEAQ (reference sequence). The CDR3 region is CASSLGQGFTDTQYF. The CDR3, as DNA: TGTGCCAGCAGCTTGGGACAGGGGTTTACAGATACGCAGTATTTT.

This clone was detected once. This chain connects TRBV24-1 to TRBJ2-7; TRBD1 is a possible D gene (6 bases). The V end was cut by 4 bases, the J end by 4 bases, with 10 bases between. Looked up from germline, CDR1 is KGHDR and CDR2 is SFDVKD. The CDR3 is 13 amino acids. The CDR3 nucleotides are TGTGCCACCAGTGAGGGGGCGCGGTACGAGCAGTACTTC. Protein product: CATSEGARYEQYF.

The chain uses TRBV12-3 or TRBV12-4 and TRBJ1-2; D is unclear. Deletions cut 7 bases from V and 3 bases from J, with 12 bases between. The CDR3 loop spans 13 amino acids. The CDR3 here is CASTRGSHYGYTF. In DNA form, the CDR3 reads TGTGCCAGCACTCGAGGTAGCCACTATGGCTACACCTTC.

A few counts support this clone. This chain connects TRBV6-4 to TRBJ2-1; 9 positions agree with TRBD1. CDR1 MRHNA and CDR2 SNTAGT come from the germline V gene. V shed 1 base, J shed 5 bases, and the junction held 6 bases outside the gene matches. The CDR3 is 16 residues long. In DNA, the CDR3 is TGTGCCAGCAGTGACTTAGGGACAGGGCTCCACAATGAGCAGTTCTTC. Protein: CASSDLGTGLHNEQFF.

The V and J genes are TRBV7-6 and TRBJ2-2; 8 positions agree with TRBD1. The CDR3 runs 15 residues. Germline assignment: CDR1 SGHVS and CDR2 FNYEAQ. With V trimmed by 5 bases and J by 5 bases, 7 bases remained unmatched. The CDR3 loop is CASSLGQGGTGELFF. CDR3 DNA: TGTGCCAGCAGCCTTGGACAGGGAGGAACCGGGGAGCTGTTTTTT.

Concerning this clone itself: This CDR3 is also generated by other DNA sequences in the sample. V usage is TRBV7-9 and J usage is TRBJ1-5; no reliable D call. The CDR3 extends over 13 amino acids. The germline CDR1 and CDR2 sequences are SEHNR and FQNEAQ (reference sequence). The V end was cut by 2 bases, the J end by 4 bases, with 6 bases between. CDR3 region: CASSLSLNQPQHF. For the CDR3, the DNA is TGTGCCAGCAGCTTATCCCTAAATCAGCCCCAGCATTTT.

The J gene is TRBJ2-3, the V gene TRBV7-9; D is undetermined. The CDR3 length is 15 residues. Germline V gene lookup returns CDR1 SEHNR and CDR2 FQNEAQ (reference sequence). V lost 2 bases, J lost 1 base, and 10 bases lay in between. Here the CDR3 reads CASSLRPFGTDTQYF. CDR3 bases: TGTGCCAGCAGCTTACGGCCATTCGGCACAGATACGCAGTATTTT. The full variable domain, in which reference TRBV7-9 and TRBJ2-3 provide the parts outside the CDR3, is DTGVSQNPRHKITKRGQNVTFRCDPISEHNRLYWYRQTLGQGPEFLTYFQNEAQLEKSRLLSDRFSAERPKGSFSTLEIQRTEQGDSAMYLCASSLRPFGTDTQYFGPGTRLTVL.

The chain carries TRBV7-9 and TRBJ1-2, with a possible D match to TRBD1 (6 bases). CDR3 size: 14 residues. Germline V gene lookup returns CDR1 SEHNR and CDR2 FQNEAQ (reference sequence). The V gene lost 6 bases and the J gene lost 3 bases, with 14 bases spanning the gap. CDR3 region: CASSRGAQDYGYTF. CDR3 coding DNA: TGTGCCAGCAGTAGGGGGGCGCAGGACTATGGCTACACCTTC.

The V call is TRBV30, the J call TRBJ2-2, with 8 positions matching TRBD1. The germline gives CDR1 GTSNPN, CDR2 SVGIG (reference sequence). The CDR3 is made up of 16 amino acids. After removal of 0 bases from V and 8 bases from J, the junction contained 11 bases not matched to a gene. CDR3 bases: TGTGCCTGGAGTGTACGGCGCCAGGGGGCTTTGGGGGAGCTGTTTTTT. Its protein product is CAWSVRRQGALGELFF.

This chain connects TRBV29-1 to TRBJ2-1; possible D gene TRBD2, 5 bases. Germline V gene lookup returns CDR1 SQVTM and CDR2 ANQGSEA. The length of the CDR3 is 10 residues. The V end lost 5 bases, the J end lost 12 bases, and 11 bases lay between the germline ends. The CDR3 loop is CSVLDSVQFF. CDR3 nucleotide sequence: TGCAGCGTTCTGGACTCGGTGCAGTTCTTC.

V and J are TRBV11-2 and TRBJ2-3; no definite D call. V was shortened by 1 base and J by 4 bases, with 9 bases between the two germline ends. This CDR3 spans 14 amino acids. In germline, CDR1 is SGHAT, CDR2 FQNNGV. This CDR3 reads CASSLAGFADTQYF. The CDR3 DNA follows: TGTGCCAGCAGCTTAGCCGGATTCGCAGATACGCAGTATTTT. The variable domain in full, completed from reference TRBV11-2 and TRBJ2-3, reads EAGVAQSPRYKIIEKRQSVAFWCNPISGHATLYWYQQILGQGPKLLIQFQNNGVVDDSQLPKDRFSAERLKGVDSTLKIQPAKLEDSAVYLCASSLAGFADTQYFGPGTRLTVL.

The CDR3 region is CASSISDRGNTIYF. CDR3 coding DNA: TGTGCCAGCAGTATAAGTGACAGGGGAAACACCATATATTTT. The chain has TRBV6-5 and TRBJ1-3; possibly TRBD1 for D (6 bases). Germline V CDR1 and CDR2: MNHEY, SVGAGI. V was pared by 5 bases and J by 4 bases, with 12 bases between. The CDR3 contains 14 residues.